The clone carrying this T cell receptor beta chain came up a few times. Antigen unknown. The record originates from a study of cytomegalovirus exposure and HLA in healthy donors. The study's findings and limits: Beyond CMV serostatus, there was no information to go on about immune exposure. In vitro confirmation showed a few CMV-associated chains to be CMV antigen specific. In a later analysis, TCR beta V- and J-gene trimming was associated with a missense DCLRE1C variant.

Though nominally healthy at sampling, donors likely had unrecorded immune exposures. 13 Jbeta primers and 60 Vbeta primers were used for the PCR. This table comes from immunoSEQ multiplex PCR, and its TCRdb copy is limited to in-frame clones, with some not included. This table has over 85,000 clones, approximately 80% appearing once. V shed 1 base and J 2 bases; nucleotides not matched to a gene: 3. The V gene's germline CDR1 is SGDLS and CDR2 YYNGEE. The CDR3 length is 15 residues. The chain employs TRBV9 and TRBJ1-5; 7 bases agree with TRBD1. This sequence was found in a female donor in good health and CMV-seronegative. Sequenced input: PBMCs. CDR3 loop: CASSVTGDRNQPQHF. CDR3 DNA: TGTGCCAGCAGCGTAACAGGGGATCGCAATCAGCCCCAGCATTTT.